These 22 T cell receptor beta chains were all obtained from the same sample, sequenced in a study of glioma-infiltrating T cells. TCR alpha and beta CDR3 regions were amplified from RNA using iRepertoire nested multiplex PCR. TCRdb re-derived calls from the multiplex PCR reads in MiXCR, one entry per CDR3 protein. The sample includes under 130,000 distinct CDR3 sequences, around 30% of them seen just once. Sequences were obtained from glioma tissue, nonneoplastic brain tissue, or PBMCs (not recorded which). These receptors all come from a human donor with low-grade glioma or glioblastoma, undergoing nonglioma brain surgery, or in good health (not recorded which).

Turning to this clonotype: The junction and the germline gene differ at one end; a read error may be behind it. The chain carries TRBV7-7 and TRBJ2-5; D may be TRBD1 (5 bases). Germline V gives CDR1 SSHAT, CDR2 FNYEAQ (reference sequence). The CDR3 has 14 amino acids. The CDR3 nucleotides are TGTGCTAGCAGCTTAGGACAAATCCAAGAGACCCAGTACTTC. Translated, it gives CASSLGQIQETQYF.

The chain uses TRBV7-9 and TRBJ1-2; 8 bases agree with TRBD1. The ends lost 5 bases at V and 8 bases at J; junction bases unmatched: 25. The germline V gene encodes CDR1 SEHNR and CDR2 FQNEAQ (reference sequence). The CDR3 is made up of 19 amino acids. Written as DNA, the CDR3 is TGTGCCAGCAGCCCGATAGCCCTTTTTCCCGACAGGGGATTTTGGGGCTACACCTTC. Translated, it gives CASSPIALFPDRGFWGYTF.

J is TRBJ1-2 and V is TRBV12-3 or TRBV12-4; 9 nucleotides match TRBD1. The J segment lost 3 bases and the V segment lost 6 bases, leaving 17 bases of the junction unmatched. The CDR3 covers 18 residues. The DNA of the CDR3 is TGTGCCAGCAGCCTCTATGGACAGGGGTTATACGAGGACTATGGCTACACCTTC. Its protein product is CASSLYGQGLYEDYGYTF.

With regard to this clonotype: This sequence may be a read error, since a much larger clone differs from it by one base. V and J are TRBV6-1 and TRBJ2-7; maybe TRBD1 (5 bases). V was pared by 6 bases and J by 4 bases, with 13 bases between. The CDR3 consists of 13 residues. Germline loops: CDR1 MNHNS, CDR2 SASEGT. Here the CDR3 reads CASSRQRKYEQYF. CDR3 bases: TGTGCCAGCAGCCGACAGAGAAAATACGAGCAGTACTTC.

This clonotype has just a few counts. J is TRBJ1-1 and V is TRBV7-9, with TRBD1 as a possible D gene (5 bases). The V end lost 3 bases, the J end lost 10 bases, and 12 bases lay between the germline ends. Germline V lookup: CDR1 SEHNR, CDR2 FQNEAQ (reference sequence). The length of the CDR3 is 12 residues. The CDR3 spells CASSLGPGGAFF. Written as DNA, the CDR3 is TGTGCCAGCAGCTTGGGCCCGGGGGGAGCTTTCTTT.

Remarks on this clonotype: Possible read error: a much larger clone is one base away. This sequence joins TRBV7-2 and TRBJ2-3; tentative D call: TRBD1 (5 bases). Matching the DNA end better, TRBJ1-5 makes the J call doubtful. The CDR3 length is 17 residues. Germline assignment: CDR1 SGHTA and CDR2 FQGNSA. For the CDR3, the DNA is TGTGCCAGCAGCTTAGGCCCATGGGGCGGGGGGAAAGATACGCAGCATTTT. This gives the protein CASSLGPWGGGKDTQHF.

The chain links TRBV30 to TRBJ1-5; D is perhaps TRBD1 (6 bases). The CDR3 contains 15 residues. The germline V and J ends were trimmed by 0 bases and 3 bases, with 12 bases remaining between them. CDR1 is GTSNPN and CDR2 is SVGIG in the germline V gene (reference sequence). The CDR3 bases are TGTGCCTGGAGTGTCCTAGAGGGACACAATCAGCCCCAGCATTTT. It codes for CAWSVLEGHNQPQHF.

Only one count was recorded for this clonotype. The chain carries TRBV28 and TRBJ2-7; D not certain. The ends were cut back, 3 bases at V and 2 bases at J, with 17 bases in the middle. The CDR3 contains 16 residues. CDR1 is MDHEN and CDR2 is SYDVKM in the germline V gene. CDR3 in amino acids: CASSFSSQEVPYEQYF. The CDR3, as DNA: TGTGCCAGCAGTTTCAGCAGCCAAGAGGTCCCCTACGAGCAGTACTTC. Full variable domain (rest looked up from reference TRBV28 and TRBJ2-7): DVKVTQSSRYLVKRTGEKVFLECVQDMDHENMFWYRQDPGLGLRLIYFSYDVKMKEKGDIPEGYSVSREKKERFSLILESASTNQTSMYLCASSFSSQEVPYEQYFGPGTRLTVT.

V is TRBV6-1 and J is TRBJ1-3, with unresolved D. The V end was cut by 5 bases, the J end by 0 bases, with 8 bases between. Germline CDR1 and CDR2: MNHNS and SASEGT. This CDR3 spans 14 amino acids. CDR3 region: CASSLTNSGNTIYF. The CDR3 DNA follows: TGTGCCAGCAGTTTAACTAACTCTGGAAACACCATATATTTT.

This clonotype was detected many times. The chain uses TRBV27 and TRBJ2-3; 8 bases match TRBD2. Germline CDR1 and CDR2: MNHEY and SMNVEV (reference sequence). This CDR3 is built from 13 residues. V dropped 6 bases and J dropped 5; count of bases not matched to a gene: 4. Here the CDR3 reads CASSRREGDTQYF. CDR3 bases: TGTGCCAGCAGCCGTCGGGAGGGAGATACGCAGTATTTT.

This clonotype has ten or more counts. J is TRBJ1-5 and V is TRBV6-1; tentative D call: TRBD1 (5 bases). Germline CDR1 and CDR2: MNHNS and SASEGT. The V end lost 6 bases, the J end lost 4 bases, and 16 bases lay between the germline ends. The CDR3 extends over 15 amino acids. CDR3 in DNA: TGTGCCAGCAGATCCTCCGGGACGGCTAATCAGCCCCAGCATTTT. Protein sequence: CASRSSGTANQPQHF.

This clonotype was picked up a small number of times. This chain joins TRBV4-1 and TRBJ2-2; D is unresolved. With 0 bases removed from V and 4 bases from J, the gap between germline ends came to 15 bases. The CDR3 covers 17 residues. Germline CDR1 reads MGHRA; CDR2 reads YSYEKL. DNA for the CDR3: TGCGCCAGCAGCCAAGATCTCGGTATCTTTACCACCGGGGAGCTGTTTTTT. Translation gives CASSQDLGIFTTGELFF.

V gene TRBV4-1 combines with J gene TRBJ2-1, with TRBD2 identical over 9 bases. The CDR3 covers 17 residues. The germline V gene encodes CDR1 MGHRA and CDR2 YSYEKL. V shed 1 base and J 4 bases; nucleotides not matched to a gene: 8. The CDR3 sequence is CASSQAIAGEPYNEQFF. The DNA of the CDR3 is TGCGCCAGCAGCCAAGCGATAGCGGGGGAGCCATACAATGAGCAGTTCTTC.

In this sample, this clonotype turned up many times. V usage is TRBV24-1 and J usage is TRBJ1-3, with D perhaps matching TRBD1 (5 bases). The CDR3 is 14 residues long. The germline V gene has CDR1 KGHDR and CDR2 SFDVKD. The germline V and J ends were trimmed by 9 bases and 0 bases, with 11 bases remaining between them. This chain's CDR3 is CATRQTGSGNTIYF. The CDR3 DNA reads TGTGCCACCCGACAAACAGGCTCTGGAAACACCATATATTTT.

This clonotype was observed a few times. The V and J genes are TRBV4-2 and TRBJ2-3, with a weak D call TRBD2 (5 bases). CDR3 length: 16 amino acids. CDR1 LGHNA and CDR2 YNFKEQ come from the germline V gene. V was shortened by 1 base and J by 0 bases, with 11 bases between the two germline ends. For the CDR3, the DNA is TGTGCCAGCAGCCAAGGGGTCCGGACTAGCACAGATACGCAGTATTTT. Its protein is CASSQGVRTSTDTQYF.

The sample holds many counts of this clonotype. The chain combines TRBV7-2 with TRBJ2-3; D remains unclear. This CDR3 region has 13 residues. CDR1 is SGHTA, CDR2 FQGNSA, per germline. V was pared by 7 bases and J by 2 bases, with 10 bases between. Here the CDR3 DNA reads TGTGCCAGCATTTACAGTCCCACAGATACGCAGTATTTT. This codes for CASIYSPTDTQYF.

This clonotype was seen repeatedly, ten times or more. The rearrangement uses TRBV24-1 and TRBJ1-1; possible D gene TRBD1, 6 bases. Trimming removed 4 bases from V and 1 base from J, with 9 bases in between. The CDR3 spans 14 residues. Germline V gene lookup returns CDR1 KGHDR and CDR2 SFDVKD. The CDR3 here is CATSDAQGNTEAFF. In DNA, the CDR3 is TGTGCCACCAGTGACGCACAGGGGAACACTGAAGCTTTCTTT.

In this sample, this clonotype turned up many times. The chain links TRBV20-1 to TRBJ2-1; the match to TRBD2 covers 8 bases. The CDR3 length is 13 residues. Germline V gene lookup returns CDR1 DFQATT and CDR2 SNEGSKA (reference sequence). V lost 8 bases, J lost 0 bases, and 3 bases stayed unmatched. CDR3 loop: CSRGGASYNEQFF. The CDR3 nucleotides read TGCAGTCGGGGGGGCGCCTCCTACAATGAGCAGTTCTTC.

This clonotype occurred many times. The chain links TRBV20-1 to TRBJ1-1, with D perhaps TRBD1 (6 bases). The germline V and J ends were trimmed by 1 base and 5 bases, with 17 bases remaining between them. CDR1 DFQATT and CDR2 SNEGSKA come from the germline V gene (reference sequence). The CDR3 extends over 15 amino acids. CDR3: CSARAGAGVSTEAFF. The CDR3 bases are TGCAGTGCTAGAGCGGGGGCTGGGGTTTCGACTGAAGCTTTCTTT.

This clonotype was detected a few times. V and J are TRBV7-8 and TRBJ2-7; TRBD2 agrees at 7 bases. The CDR3 loop spans 16 amino acids. Germline trimming cut 1 base from V and 2 bases from J; bases unmatched to any gene: 8. Germline V gene data show CDR1 as SGHVS and CDR2 as FQNEAQ. In DNA, the CDR3 is TGTGCCAGCAGCTTAGGAGGCGGGGGAAATCCCTACGAGCAGTACTTC. This sequence encodes CASSLGGGGNPYEQYF.

V gene TRBV6-2 or TRBV6-3 combines with J gene TRBJ2-1; TRBD2 matches 8 bases. Unmatched junction bases numbered 15, after V lost 5 bases and J lost 12 bases. The CDR3 loop spans 15 amino acids. Germline V gives CDR1 MNHEY, CDR2 SVGEGT. The CDR3 protein is CASSRTGGSTDTQFF. The CDR3 DNA reads as TGTGCCAGCAGTAGGACGGGGGGGAGCACAGATACGCAGTTCTTC.

This clonotype was seen at least ten times. This rearrangement joins TRBV2 to TRBJ1-5; D not resolved. Germline V gene lookup returns CDR1 SNHLY and CDR2 FYNNEI. This CDR3 has 14 residues. Trimming stripped 8 bases from V and 0 bases from J, with 11 bases between. The CDR3 loop is CASVQHVSNQPQHF. The CDR3 DNA sequence: TGTGCCAGCGTCCAGCACGTTAGCAATCAGCCCCAGCATTTT.